These T cell receptor beta chains were read from a single sample in a study of T cell responses to AZD1222 COVID-19 vaccine. The assay was immunoSEQ multiplex PCR, and TCRdb's table has in-frame clones only and misses some. This sample has approximately 180,000 clones, with 90% to 95% found just once. This specimen consisted of peripheral blood, obtained on day 0 of AZD1222 vaccination. These receptors all stem from an adult in good health. The CDR3 runs from the conserved cysteine through the conserved F or W. The D gene is left open where the match is weak. Expanded clones get a size class; other rows say once, few or many, or leave the size out.

NA,NA,TRBV19,TRBJ1-5,CASSDSYGGNQPQHF,TGTGCCAGTAGTGACAGCTACGGGGGCAATCAGCCCCAGCATTTT
NA,NA,TRBV19,TRBJ1-1,CASSKDRTRTEAFF,TGTGCCAGTAGTAAGGACAGAACCAGGACTGAAGCTTTCTTT
NA,NA,TRBV5-5,TRBJ2-7,CASSLDVSYEQYF,TGTGCCAGCAGCTTGGATGTCTCCTACGAGCAGTACTTC
NA,NA,TRBV12-3/TRBV12-4,TRBJ1-5,CASSLGPNQPQHF,TGTGCCAGCAGTTTAGGGCCAAATCAGCCCCAGCATTTT
NA,once,TRBV15,TRBJ2-3,CATSSRLADTQYF,TGTGCCACCAGCTCAAGACTAGCAGATACGCAGTATTTT
NA,NA,TRBV7-2,TRBJ1-4,CASTRGPNNEKLFF,TGTGCCAGCACCCGGGGACCGAATAATGAAAAACTGTTTTTT
NA,NA,TRBV27,TRBJ1-5,CASTKGWNQPQHF,TGTGCCAGCACCAAAGGGTGGAATCAGCCCCAGCATTTT
NA,NA,TRBV3-1/TRBV3-2,TRBJ1-1,CASSQEATMNTEAFF,TGTGCCAGCAGCCAAGAGGCAACCATGAACACTGAAGCTTTCTTT
NA,NA,TRBV15,TRBJ2-3,CATSRGGAVQRTDTQYF,TGTGCCACCAGCAGGGGCGGAGCGGTACAGCGGACAGATACGCAGTATTTT
NA,once,TRBV15,TRBJ1-1,CATSRDRYTEAFF,TGTGCCACCAGCAGAGACAGGTACACTGAAGCTTTCTTT
NA,NA,TRBV18,TRBJ1-1,CASSPVQGTNTEAFF,TGTGCCAGCTCACCAGTCCAGGGGACGAACACTGAAGCTTTCTTT
TRBD1,NA,TRBV15,TRBJ1-5,CATSSLGQGAGHQPQHF,TGTGCCACCAGCAGCCTAGGACAGGGGGCGGGTCATCAGCCCCAGCATTTT
NA,NA,TRBV2,TRBJ2-1,CASGSLTGSYNEQFF,TGTGCCAGCGGGAGTTTAACAGGGAGCTACAATGAGCAGTTCTTC
NA,NA,TRBV30,TRBJ2-1,CAWSVQGREQFF,TGTGCCTGGAGTGTACAGGGTCGAGAGCAGTTCTTC
TRBD2,NA,TRBV27,TRBJ2-7,CASSSRWRESYEQYF,TGTGCCAGCAGTTCAAGGTGGCGGGAGTCCTACGAGCAGTACTTC
NA,NA,TRBV11-2,TRBJ2-3,CASSPGGTTDTQYF,TGTGCCAGCAGCCCCGGAGGGACCACAGATACGCAGTATTTT
NA,NA,TRBV6-1,TRBJ1-5,CASSALGVGGGLSNQPQHF,TGTGCCAGCAGTGCCCTAGGTGTGGGGGGAGGACTTAGCAATCAGCCCCAGCATTTT